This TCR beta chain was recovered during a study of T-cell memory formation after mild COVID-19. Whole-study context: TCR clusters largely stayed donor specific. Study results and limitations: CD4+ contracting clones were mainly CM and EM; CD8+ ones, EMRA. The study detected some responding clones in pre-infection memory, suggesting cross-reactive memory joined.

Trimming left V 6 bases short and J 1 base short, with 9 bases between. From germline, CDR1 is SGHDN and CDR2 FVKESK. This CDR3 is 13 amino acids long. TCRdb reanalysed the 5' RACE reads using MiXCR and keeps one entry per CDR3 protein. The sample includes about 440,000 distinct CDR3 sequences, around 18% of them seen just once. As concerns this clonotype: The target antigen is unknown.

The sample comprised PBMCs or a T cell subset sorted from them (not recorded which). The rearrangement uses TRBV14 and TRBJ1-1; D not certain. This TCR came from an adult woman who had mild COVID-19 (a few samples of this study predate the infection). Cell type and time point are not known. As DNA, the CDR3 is TGTGCCAGCAGACACCCCGGGAACACTGAAGCTTTCTTT. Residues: CASRHPGNTEAFF.